The clone carrying this TCR beta chain has only one observation. Those who participated ranged in age from roughly 18 to 89 years and resided in roughly 26 US areas. The method was immunoSEQ multiplex PCR; TCRdb's version includes in-frame clones alone and lacks a portion of them. The sample has hundreds of thousands of clones, around 89% seen once. There are 14 residues in the CDR3. With V trimmed by 5 bases and J by 2 bases, 2 bases remained unmatched. CDR1 and CDR2 (germline): SGHTA, FQGNSA. The data derive from a study of blood T cell repertoires in COVID-19. Turning to the study itself: The United States, Italy and Spain were the sources of the acute and convalescent COVID-19 samples.

Sequencing used PBMCs or T cells enriched from blood (not recorded which). The receptor's source is a man aged 25-45 years who had recovered from COVID-19. The chain combines TRBV7-2 with TRBJ2-7; 11 bases fit TRBD2. CDR3 amino acids: CASSEGLAAYEQYF. DNA of the CDR3: TGTGCCAGCAGCGAGGGACTAGCGGCCTACGAGCAGTACTTC. Variable domain in full (rest from reference TRBV7-2 and TRBJ2-7): GAGVSQSPSNKVTEKGKDVELRCDPISGHTALYWYRQSLGQGLEFLIYFQGNSAPDKSGLPSDRFSAERTGGSVSTLTIQRTQQEDSAVYLCASSEGLAAYEQYFGPGTRLTVT.